A single sample is the source of the 10 T cell receptor beta chains below, sequenced in a study of blood T cell repertoires in COVID-19. Produced via immunoSEQ multiplex PCR; TCRdb's table is partial and in-frame only. The table shows around 220,000 clones, with roughly 80% occurring only once. Material: peripheral blood. The receptors were sampled from a woman older than 75 with acute or convalescent COVID-19.

This clone showed up just a few times. This chain joins TRBV11-3 and TRBJ2-2, with 7 bases fitting TRBD1. This CDR3 comprises 16 residues. After removal of 5 bases from V and 0 bases from J, the junction contained 6 bases not matched to a gene. Per the germline V gene, CDR1 is SGHNT and CDR2 is YENEEA. Written as DNA, the CDR3 is TGTGCCAGCAGCAACAGACAGGGAACGAACACCGGGGAGCTGTTTTTT. Translated: CASSNRQGTNTGELFF.

This chain links TRBV3-1 (or the pseudogene TRBV3-2) with TRBJ1-2, with a tentative D call TRBD1 (6 bases). The V end lost 3 bases, the J end lost 8 bases, and 16 bases lay between the germline ends. The germline CDR1 and CDR2 sequences are LGHDT and YNNKEL (reference sequence). The length of the CDR3 is 14 residues. In DNA, the CDR3 is TGTGCCAGCAGCCACGCGGCGGGGGCGGGAGGCTACACCTTC. It translates to CASSHAAGAGGYTF.

This clone was observed a few times. The rearrangement uses TRBV10-3 and TRBJ2-7, with D possibly TRBD2 on 5 matching bases. Germline V gives CDR1 ENHRY, CDR2 SYGVKD. V gave up 3 bases and J gave up 1 base, with 10 bases separating them. The CDR3 is 14 residues long. The CDR3 loop is CAISEYGNSYEQYF. CDR3 DNA sequence: TGTGCCATCAGTGAATACGGGAATTCCTACGAGCAGTACTTC.

This rearrangement joins TRBV2 to TRBJ2-1; 10 bases match TRBD1. Germline values: CDR1 SNHLY, CDR2 FYNNEI. Losses at the gene ends were 4 bases for V and 3 bases for J; bases not matched to a gene: 3. The CDR3 has 15 amino acids. CDR3 in amino acids: CASSADRGNYNEQFF. The CDR3 bases are TGTGCCAGCAGTGCGGACAGGGGGAACTACAATGAGCAGTTCTTC.

This clone was counted only a few times. The chain's CDR3 is CASSGGQGNTIYF. The CDR3 nucleotides are TGTGCCAGCAGTGGCGGCCAAGGAAACACCATATATTTT. J is TRBJ1-3 and V is TRBV6-6; no clear D gene. V lost 5 bases and J 4 bases, leaving 9 bases between the germline ends. Germline V gene lookup returns CDR1 MNHNY and CDR2 SVGAGI (reference sequence). The CDR3 consists of 13 residues.

The gene calls are TRBV10-1 and TRBJ1-2; TRBD1 is a possible D gene (5 bases). The V and J ends lost 3 bases and 6 bases respectively, with 11 bases between them. Germline-derived CDR1 and CDR2 are WNHNN and SYGVQD (reference sequence). The CDR3 runs 13 residues. The CDR3 nucleotides are TGCGCCAGCAGTGACAGGGTGAACGATGGCTACACCTTC. Translating gives CASSDRVNDGYTF.

This sequence joins TRBV19 and TRBJ2-3; 9 positions agree with TRBD2. V dropped 3 bases and J dropped 2; count of bases not matched to a gene: 6. The CDR3 loop spans 16 amino acids. Germline V CDR1 and CDR2: LNHDA, SQIVND (reference sequence). DNA of the CDR3: TGTGCCAGTAGTATCTCTCTAGCGGGGAACACAGATACGCAGTATTTT. Its translation is CASSISLAGNTDTQYF.

The chain uses TRBV4-3 and TRBJ2-1; 7 bases align to TRBD2. This CDR3 region has 16 residues. V gave up 1 base and J gave up 2 bases; unmatched junction bases: 5. Germline lookup yields CDR1 LGHNA and CDR2 YSLEER. DNA for the CDR3: TGCGCCAGCAGCCAAGGCACGGGAGGCACCTACAATGAGCAGTTCTTC. Protein: CASSQGTGGTYNEQFF.

The rearrangement joins TRBV2 to TRBJ1-2; D is unclear. The CDR3 sequence is 13 residues long. Germline V CDR1 and CDR2: SNHLY, FYNNEI. Trimming cost V 9 bases and J 1 base, with 12 bases left between them. CDR3 loop: CASEFSFNYGYTF. For the CDR3, the DNA is TGTGCCAGTGAGTTCTCCTTTAACTATGGCTACACCTTC.

The genes are TRBV18 and TRBJ1-1, with TRBD1 matching over 9 bases. The germline V gene has CDR1 KGHSH and CDR2 LQKENI. This CDR3 comprises 13 residues. V lost 8 bases and J lost 1; bases outside the gene matches: 2. The CDR3 region has the DNA TGTGCCAGCGCGGGACAGGGGAACACTGAAGCTTTCTTT. Translated, it gives CASAGQGNTEAFF.